This TCR beta chain was sequenced for a study of OX40 agonist ivuxolimab in advanced cancers. Study background: Patients' therapy was ivuxolimab, an antibody that acts as an agonist of OX40 (CD134). Partial responses occurred in three patients (one hepatocellular carcinoma, two cutaneous melanoma). Study-level results: In general, CD8+ T cells held more expanded clones than CD4+ did, on average. Dose levels from 0.1 to 3.0 mg/kg saw CD4+ and CD8+ blood T cells expand clonally by week 6.

In regard to this clone: The antigen is undetermined.

Clones were read by immunoSEQ multiplex PCR, and TCRdb kept only the in-frame ones, dropping some. The table has 60,000 to 85,000 clones, roughly 80% seen once. The source material was CD4+ or CD8+ T cells sorted from blood, sampled in a trial of the OX40 agonist ivuxolimab. This sequence was found in an adult with an advanced solid tumor such as melanoma, head and neck, liver or kidney cancer.

The CDR3 DNA reads TGTGCCAGCAGAACCAGGGGGATAAATGAGCAGTTCTTC. Protein sequence: CASRTRGINEQFF. The chain combines TRBV27 with TRBJ2-1; 7 nucleotides align to TRBD1. This CDR3 region has 13 residues. Germline V gene sequence: CDR1 MNHEY, CDR2 SMNVEV (reference sequence). V lost 6 bases and J lost 7; bases outside the gene matches: 6.